Below are 31 T cell receptor beta chains sequenced from a single sample in a study of OX40 agonist ivuxolimab in advanced cancers. Assay used: immunoSEQ multiplex PCR; TCRdb lists only in-frame clones, some missing. Of tens of thousands of clones listed, roughly 84% are singletons. The sequences come from CD4+ or CD8+ T cells sorted from blood, collected in a trial of the OX40 agonist ivuxolimab. The receptors originated from an adult with an advanced solid tumor such as melanoma, head and neck, liver or kidney cancer.

The rearrangement links TRBV18 to TRBJ1-2; unclear D gene. Germline assignment: CDR1 KGHSH and CDR2 LQKENI. The CDR3 covers 12 residues. V lost 1 base to trimming and J lost 4 bases, with 4 bases between them. As DNA, the CDR3 is TGTGCCAGCTCACCACTGGCCTATGGCTACACCTTC. It yields the protein CASSPLAYGYTF.

V is TRBV6-6 and J is TRBJ2-4; D might be TRBD1 (7 bases). There are 11 residues in the CDR3. Trimming removed 7 bases at V and 7 bases at J, with 8 bases between. CDR1 and CDR2 (germline): MNHNY, SVGAGI (reference sequence). CDR3 in amino acids: CASTGGNIQYF. In nucleotides, the CDR3 is TGTGCCAGCACAGGGGGGAACATTCAGTACTTC.

The chain joins TRBV5-1 to TRBJ1-3; tentative D call: TRBD1 (5 bases). CDR3 length: 14 residues. Trimming pared 3 bases from V and 0 bases from J, leaving 7 bases between. Germline assignment: CDR1 SGHRS and CDR2 YFSETQ. The CDR3 here is CASSSGSSGNTIYF. The CDR3 DNA follows: TGCGCCAGCAGCTCAGGGAGCTCTGGAAACACCATATATTTT.

The rearrangement joins TRBV5-6 to TRBJ2-6; D is tentatively TRBD1 or TRBD2 (5 bases each). Trimming cost V 2 bases and J 10 bases, with 19 bases left between them. Germline CDR1 SGHDT, CDR2 YYEEEE. The CDR3 consists of 16 residues. The chain's CDR3 is CASSFMGEMATNVLTF. The CDR3 region has the DNA TGTGCCAGCAGCTTTATGGGGGAAATGGCCACGAACGTCCTGACTTTC.

The chain recombines TRBV19 with TRBJ2-6; D unresolved. This CDR3 has 14 residues. The V and J ends lost 4 bases and 4 bases respectively, with 8 bases between them. CDR1 and CDR2 from the germline V gene are LNHDA and SQIVND (reference sequence). For the CDR3, the DNA is TGTGCCAGTAGTACCTACTCCGGGGCCAACGTCCTGACTTTC. Translation: CASSTYSGANVLTF.

There are a few counts of this clone. The rearrangement joins TRBV5-1 to TRBJ1-1; TRBD1 might be the D (6 bases). Germline lookup yields CDR1 SGHRS and CDR2 YFSETQ. V was clipped by 0 bases and J by 5 bases, with 11 bases between them. The CDR3 totals 14 residues. CDR3 in DNA: TGCGCCAGCAGCTTGGAGCAGGGGAGGACTGAAGCTTTCTTT. Its protein product is CASSLEQGRTEAFF.

This chain joins TRBV2 and TRBJ2-7, with 7 bases lining up with TRBD1. Germline V gives CDR1 SNHLY, CDR2 FYNNEI. This CDR3 region has 14 residues. V was pared by 1 base and J by 7 bases, with 7 bases of the junction left unmatched. The CDR3 DNA follows: TGTGCCAGCAGTGAAGGAGGGGGCCGGGGAGAGCAGTACTTC. Translation: CASSEGGGRGEQYF.

The chain links TRBV6-5 to TRBJ2-7; D is uncertain. CDR3 length equals 16 residues. Germline lookup yields CDR1 MNHEY and CDR2 SVGAGI. V was shortened by 0 bases and J by 2 bases, with 14 bases between the two germline ends. The CDR3 coding sequence is TGTGCCAGCAGTTACTCAGTGGCGCTTTCCCCCTACGAGCAGTACTTC. Protein: CASSYSVALSPYEQYF.

The chain employs TRBV6-5 and TRBJ2-1, with 8 bases that match TRBD1. The CDR3 loop spans 13 amino acids. From germline, CDR1 is MNHEY and CDR2 SVGAGI. V was clipped by 8 bases and J by 5 bases; unmatched bases: 5. The CDR3 region is CASCRTGNNEQFF. CDR3 nucleotides: TGTGCCAGCTGTAGGACAGGGAACAATGAGCAGTTCTTC.

The chain uses TRBV6-1 and TRBJ2-7; TRBD2 agrees at 8 bases. CDR1 and CDR2 from the germline V gene are MNHNS and SASEGT. CDR3 size: 14 residues. The V segment lost 6 bases and the J segment 4 bases; nucleotides outside the gene matches: 8. The DNA for the CDR3 is TGTGCCAGCAGGGGCCGGGGGGGTAGGTACGAGCAGTACTTC. It yields the protein CASRGRGGRYEQYF.

The CDR3 loop reads CACWTGTEQETQYF. In nucleotides, the CDR3 is TGTGCCTGTTGGACCGGGACAGAGCAAGAGACCCAGTACTTC. The chain joins TRBV4-2 to TRBJ2-5; 7 bases are a match to TRBD1. CDR1 is LGHNA and CDR2 is YNFKEQ in the germline V gene. The CDR3 runs 14 residues. V shed 11 bases and J 2 bases; nucleotides not matched to a gene: 11.

The chain uses TRBV4-2 and TRBJ2-5; 15 bases agree with TRBD2. From germline, CDR1 is LGHNA and CDR2 YNFKEQ. The V and J ends lost 4 bases and 5 bases, in that order; junction bases with no gene match: 5. The CDR3 totals 16 residues. The CDR3 region is CASSPGTSGRRETQYF. CDR3 DNA: TGTGCCAGCAGCCCTGGGACTAGCGGGAGGAGGGAGACCCAGTACTTC.

This clone was recorded a few times. The junction differs from germline at one of its ends, possibly a read error. The chain combines TRBV7-7 with TRBJ2-3, with 10 positions matching TRBD1. The CDR3 is made up of 14 amino acids. CDR1 and CDR2 (germline): SSHAT, FNYEAQ (reference sequence). The DNA of the CDR3 is TGTGCTAGCAGCTACGGACAGGGGGCAGATACGCAGTATTTT. Its translation: CASSYGQGADTQYF. The full variable domain, completed using reference TRBV7-7 and TRBJ2-3, is GAGVSQSPRYKVTKRGQDVTLRCDPISSHATLYWYQQALGQGPEFLTYFNYEAQPDKSGLPSDRFSAERPEGSISTLTIQRTEQRDSAMYRCASSYGQGADTQYFGPGTRLTVL.

V and J are TRBV5-4 and TRBJ2-2; D remains ambiguous. CDR3 length: 14 amino acids. Germline CDR1 reads SGHNT; CDR2 reads YYREEE (reference sequence). V was pared by 4 bases and J by 7 bases, with 14 bases between. The chain's CDR3 is CASSNSPTGGELFF. DNA for the CDR3: TGTGCCAGCAGCAATTCACCCACGGGCGGGGAGCTGTTTTTT.

The chain carries TRBV5-6 and TRBJ2-3; no clear D. The ends were cut back, 1 base at V and 0 bases at J, with 9 bases in the middle. This CDR3 is built from 15 residues. Germline CDR1 and CDR2: SGHDT and YYEEEE. This chain's CDR3 is CASSLPGRSTDTQYF. For the CDR3, the DNA is TGTGCCAGCAGCTTGCCTGGCAGAAGCACAGATACGCAGTATTTT.

The rearrangement uses TRBV27 and TRBJ2-5; D is perhaps TRBD2 (5 bases). The CDR3 extends over 13 amino acids. The V end lost 3 bases, the J end lost 5 bases, and 10 bases lay between the germline ends. Germline CDR1 MNHEY, CDR2 SMNVEV (reference sequence). CDR3 loop: CASSFSRGETQYF. The CDR3 DNA reads as TGTGCCAGCAGTTTTTCTCGAGGGGAGACCCAGTACTTC.

This chain links TRBV5-1 with TRBJ2-7; 9 bases fit TRBD1. The V and J ends lost 0 bases and 4 bases, in that order; junction bases with no gene match: 8. The CDR3 loop spans 16 amino acids. Germline V gene lookup returns CDR1 SGHRS and CDR2 YFSETQ. The CDR3 protein is CASSLASATGGYEQYF. CDR3 coding DNA: TGCGCCAGCAGCTTGGCCTCTGCGACAGGGGGTTACGAGCAGTACTTC.

V and J are TRBV7-2 and TRBJ2-1; D perhaps matches TRBD2 (5 bases). Germline V CDR1 and CDR2: SGHTA, FQGNSA. CDR3 size: 19 residues. The V end lost 2 bases, the J end lost 5 bases, and 25 bases lay between the germline ends. The CDR3 loop is CASSLRGVGTTGHNNEQFF. The CDR3 coding sequence is TGTGCCAGCAGCTTACGGGGTGTGGGCACGACGGGTCATAACAATGAGCAGTTCTTC.

The CDR3 loop is CASSIRQDLSTETQYF. CDR3 nucleotides: TGCGCCAGCAGCATCAGACAGGACCTAAGCACGGAGACCCAGTACTTC. The chain combines TRBV5-1 with TRBJ2-5, with a possible D match to TRBD1 (6 bases). The CDR3 consists of 16 residues. CDR1 and CDR2 from the germline V gene are SGHRS and YFSETQ. Trimming stripped 4 bases from V and 5 bases from J, with 21 bases between.

V and J are TRBV13 and TRBJ1-2; the D gene is possibly TRBD1 (6 bases). The CDR3 spans 13 residues. The ends were cut back, 7 bases at V and 0 bases at J, with 9 bases in the middle. Germline V lookup: CDR1 PRHDT, CDR2 FYEKMQ (reference sequence). As DNA, the CDR3 is TGTGCCAGCAAGAGACAGGCTAACTATGGCTACACCTTC. Translation: CASKRQANYGYTF.

This rearrangement joins TRBV4-1 to TRBJ2-7; maybe TRBD2 (5 bases). CDR1 is MGHRA, CDR2 YSYEKL, per germline. Trimming stripped 1 base from V and 3 bases from J, with 10 bases between. This CDR3 contains 14 residues. The CDR3 loop reads CASSQVGSDYEQYF. DNA of the CDR3: TGCGCCAGCAGCCAAGTGGGTAGCGACTACGAGCAGTACTTC.

The V call is TRBV28, the J call TRBJ2-5; D possibly corresponds to TRBD1 (5 bases). The CDR3 runs to 14 residues. Trimming left V 5 bases short and J 4 bases short, with 14 bases between. From germline, CDR1 is MDHEN and CDR2 SYDVKM. The CDR3 is CASSDDGQAETQYF. The CDR3 coding sequence is TGTGCCAGCAGTGATGACGGACAAGCAGAGACCCAGTACTTC.

The chain has TRBV7-8 and TRBJ2-1, with D maybe TRBD2 (6 bases). Germline CDR1 reads SGHVS; CDR2 reads FQNEAQ. The ends were cut back, 1 base at V and 7 bases at J, with 17 bases in the middle. The CDR3 length is 16 residues. In DNA form, the CDR3 reads TGTGCCAGCAGCTTAGTGGAGGGGCAGGGCCAGAATGAGCAGTTCTTC. It yields the protein CASSLVEGQGQNEQFF.

V usage is TRBV2 and J usage is TRBJ1-4, with D possibly TRBD1 on 5 matching bases. Looked up from germline, CDR1 is SNHLY and CDR2 is FYNNEI. Trimming took off 11 bases at V and 8 bases at J, with 18 bases between the two ends. This CDR3 region has 13 residues. The CDR3 loop is CAGGEKAWEKLFF. As DNA, the CDR3 is TGTGCCGGGGGGGAAAAAGCTTGGGAAAAACTGTTTTTT.

Concerning this clone itself: Sequence at one end of the junction differs from germline and may be a read error. This chain uses TRBV7-7 with TRBJ2-1; maybe TRBD2 (5 bases). The CDR3 has 14 amino acids. The germline V gene encodes CDR1 SSHAT and CDR2 FNYEAQ (reference sequence). CDR3 residues: CASSPGPGSNEQFF. In DNA, the CDR3 is TGTGCTAGCAGCCCCGGTCCGGGATCGAATGAGCAGTTCTTC.

The chain recombines TRBV10-3 with TRBJ2-7; 8 nucleotides match TRBD2. The trim removed 9 bases at V and 7 bases at J, leaving 14 bases unmatched. The germline CDR1 and CDR2 sequences are ENHRY and SYGVKD. The CDR3 spans 14 residues. The CDR3 region is CAISGNGVLGEQYF. Here the CDR3 DNA reads TGTGCCATTAGCGGGAACGGGGTTCTTGGGGAGCAGTACTTC.

This sequence joins TRBV19 and TRBJ2-3, with D perhaps TRBD1 (8 bases). The CDR3 is made up of 17 amino acids. CDR1 is LNHDA, CDR2 SQIVND, per germline (reference sequence). The V end was cut by 4 bases, the J end by 3 bases, with 20 bases between. Written as DNA, the CDR3 is TGTGCCAGTAGTACCTTAACAGGGGGGGACTGGACAGATACGCAGTATTTT. It codes for CASSTLTGGDWTDTQYF.

This clone was detected only once. The V and J genes are TRBV7-8 and TRBJ2-1; D unresolved. The V end was cut by 4 bases, the J end by 4 bases, with 2 bases between. The CDR3 loop spans 11 amino acids. Germline assignment: CDR1 SGHVS and CDR2 FQNEAQ. The CDR3: CASSYYNEQFF. The CDR3 coding sequence is TGTGCCAGCAGCTATTACAATGAGCAGTTCTTC. Full variable domain (rest looked up from reference TRBV7-8 and TRBJ2-1): GAGVSQSPRYKVAKRGQDVALRCDPISGHVSLFWYQQALGQGPEFLTYFQNEAQLDKSGLPSDRFFAERPEGSVSTLKIQRTQQEDSAVYLCASSYYNEQFFGPGTRLTVL.

V gene TRBV27 combines with J gene TRBJ2-7; a possible D gene is TRBD1 (6 bases). This CDR3 region has 17 residues. The germline V gene encodes CDR1 MNHEY and CDR2 SMNVEV (reference sequence). The ends were cut back, 2 bases at V and 2 bases at J, with 19 bases in the middle. This CDR3 is CASSLIKWGDRPYEQYF. CDR3 in DNA: TGTGCCAGCAGTTTAATTAAGTGGGGCGACAGGCCCTACGAGCAGTACTTC.

The chain uses TRBV5-6 and TRBJ2-2; D remains unclear. This CDR3 comprises 17 residues. Per germline, CDR1 SGHDT and CDR2 YYEEEE. V lost 4 bases and J lost 1, with 17 bases in between. The CDR3 DNA reads TGTGCCAGCAGCCCCTCGGGTATGGGGATGAACACCGGGGAGCTGTTTTTT. It translates to CASSPSGMGMNTGELFF. The variable domain in full, completed from reference TRBV5-6 and TRBJ2-2, reads DAGVTQSPTHLIKTRGQQVTLRCSPKSGHDTVSWYQQALGQGPQFIFQYYEEEERQRGNFPDRFSGHQFPNYSSELNVNALLLGDSALYLCASSPSGMGMNTGELFFGEGSRLTVL.

The chain employs TRBV12-5 and TRBJ2-1; D gene ambiguous. Per germline, CDR1 LGHNT and CDR2 FRNRAP. V was shortened by 6 bases and J by 8 bases, with 14 bases between the two germline ends. There are 13 residues in the CDR3. The CDR3 loop reads CASGRRTEDEQFF. CDR3 bases: TGTGCTAGTGGCCGTCGGACCGAAGATGAGCAGTTCTTC. Drawing the rest from reference TRBV12-5 and TRBJ2-1, the complete variable domain is DARVTQTPRHKVTEMGQEVTMRCQPILGHNTVFWYRQTMMQGLELLAYFRNRAPLDDSGMPKDRFSAEMPDATLATLKIQPSEPRDSAVYFCASGRRTEDEQFFGPGTRLTVL.